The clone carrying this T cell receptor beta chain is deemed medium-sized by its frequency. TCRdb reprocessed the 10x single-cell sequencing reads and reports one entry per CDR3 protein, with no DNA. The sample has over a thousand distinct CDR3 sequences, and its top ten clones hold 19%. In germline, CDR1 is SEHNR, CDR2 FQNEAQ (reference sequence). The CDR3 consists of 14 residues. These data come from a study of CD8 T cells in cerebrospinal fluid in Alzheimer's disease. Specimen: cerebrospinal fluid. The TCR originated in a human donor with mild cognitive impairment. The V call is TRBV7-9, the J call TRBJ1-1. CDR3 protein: CASSFVQPNTEAFF.